This TCR beta chain derives from a study of cytomegalovirus exposure and HLA in healthy donors. Study-wide points: TCR beta V segments were, for the most part, productive about 87% or about 30% of the time in an earlier analysis. V- and J-gene trimming of TCR beta was linked (in a later analysis) to a missense DCLRE1C variant. The listing of 150 to 200 TCR beta chains classed them as cytomegalovirus-associated.

For this clone: Antigen: not known.

CDR3 length: 20 amino acids. The J segment lost 1 base and the V segment lost 4 bases, leaving 17 bases of the junction unmatched. Germline CDR1 and CDR2: SGHNT and YYREEE (reference sequence). A multiplex PCR was run with 60 Vbeta primers and 13 Jbeta primers. Sequencing was performed with immunoSEQ multiplex PCR; in TCRdb, only in-frame clones are kept and a portion is missing. The table has about 200,000 clones, 65% to 90% seen once. The chain uses TRBV5-4 and TRBJ2-7, with 13 bases identical to TRBD2. Sample: PBMCs. The receptor comes from a girl aged 5-17 years in good health and CMV-seronegative. The CDR3 loop is CASSHPPGLAGTGGSYEQYF. The DNA for the CDR3 is TGTGCCAGCAGCCATCCGCCGGGACTAGCGGGGACTGGGGGATCCTACGAGCAGTACTTC.